The clone carrying this T cell receptor beta chain was observed a handful of times. The antigen remains undetermined. The source of the sample is a study of response to subunit inactivated influenza vaccine. Whole-study findings and limits: Each seasonal influenza vaccination recruits few new T cells, the authors suggested.

TCRdb reprocessed the RT-PCR reads with MiXCR, giving one entry per CDR3 protein. The repertoire consists of 490,000 or so distinct CDR3 sequences, with less than 10% occurring once and the leading ten covering around 13%. The germline gives CDR1 LGHNA, CDR2 YNFKEQ. The CDR3 contains 16 residues. Trimming took 0 bases from V and 6 from J; bases not matched to a gene: 7. The gene calls are TRBV4-2 and TRBJ2-7; 11 bases line up with TRBD2. The source material was PBMCs from blood, sampled roughly 24 months after vaccination. The receptor's source is a man aged 45 to 75 who received an inactivated influenza vaccine. The CDR3, as DNA: TGTGCCAGCAGCCAAGAGTGGGCTAGCGGGGGGTCCGAGCAGTACTTC. Translation: CASSQEWASGGSEQYF.